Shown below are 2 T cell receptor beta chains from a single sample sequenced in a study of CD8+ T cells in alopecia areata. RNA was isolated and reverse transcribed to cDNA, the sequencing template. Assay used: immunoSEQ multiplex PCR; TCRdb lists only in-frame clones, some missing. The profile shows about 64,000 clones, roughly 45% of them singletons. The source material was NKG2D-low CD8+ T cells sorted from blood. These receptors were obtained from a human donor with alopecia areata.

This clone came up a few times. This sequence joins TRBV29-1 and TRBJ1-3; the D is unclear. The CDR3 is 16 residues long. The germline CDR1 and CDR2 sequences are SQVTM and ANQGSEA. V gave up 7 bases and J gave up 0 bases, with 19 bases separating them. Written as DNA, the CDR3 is TGCAGCGCCATAGATGACGCGGGAAGCTCTGGAAACACCATATATTTT. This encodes CSAIDDAGSSGNTIYF. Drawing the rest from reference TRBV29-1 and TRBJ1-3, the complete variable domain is SAVISQKPSRDICQRGTSLTIQCQVDSQVTMMFWYRQQPGQSLTLIATANQGSEATYESGFVIDKFPISRPNLTFSTLTVSNMSPEDSSIYLCSAIDDAGSSGNTIYFGEGSWLTVV.

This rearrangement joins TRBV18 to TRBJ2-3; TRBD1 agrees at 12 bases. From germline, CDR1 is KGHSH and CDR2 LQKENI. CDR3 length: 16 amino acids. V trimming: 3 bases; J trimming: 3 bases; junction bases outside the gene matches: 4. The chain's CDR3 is CASSPGQGAATDTQYF. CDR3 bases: TGTGCCAGCTCACCGGGACAGGGGGCAGCTACAGATACGCAGTATTTT.